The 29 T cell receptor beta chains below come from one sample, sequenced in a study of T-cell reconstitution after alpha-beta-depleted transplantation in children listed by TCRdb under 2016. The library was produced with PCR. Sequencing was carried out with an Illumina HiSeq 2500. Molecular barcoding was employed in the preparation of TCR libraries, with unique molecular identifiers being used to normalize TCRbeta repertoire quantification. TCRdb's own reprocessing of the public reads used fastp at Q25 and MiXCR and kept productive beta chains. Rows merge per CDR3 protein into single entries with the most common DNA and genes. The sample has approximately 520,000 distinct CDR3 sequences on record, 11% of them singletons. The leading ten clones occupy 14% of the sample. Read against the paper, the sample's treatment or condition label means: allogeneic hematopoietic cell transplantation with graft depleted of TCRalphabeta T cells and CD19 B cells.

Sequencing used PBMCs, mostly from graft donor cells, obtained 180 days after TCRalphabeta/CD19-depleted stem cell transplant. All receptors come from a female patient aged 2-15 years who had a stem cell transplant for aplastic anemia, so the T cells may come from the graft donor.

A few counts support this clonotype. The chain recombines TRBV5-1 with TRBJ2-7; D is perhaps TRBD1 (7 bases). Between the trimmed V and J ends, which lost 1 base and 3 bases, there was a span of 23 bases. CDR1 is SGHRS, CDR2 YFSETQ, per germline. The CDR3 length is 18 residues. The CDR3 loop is CASSLLAGGSPGGYEQYF. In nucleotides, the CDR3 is TGCGCCAGCAGCTTGTTGGCAGGGGGGAGCCCCGGGGGCTACGAGCAGTACTTC.

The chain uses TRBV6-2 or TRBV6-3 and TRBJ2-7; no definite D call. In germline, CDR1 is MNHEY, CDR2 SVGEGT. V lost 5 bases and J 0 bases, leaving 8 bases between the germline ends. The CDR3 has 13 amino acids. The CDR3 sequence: CASSDDGSYEQYF. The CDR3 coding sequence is TGTGCCAGCAGTGACGACGGCTCCTACGAGCAGTACTTC.

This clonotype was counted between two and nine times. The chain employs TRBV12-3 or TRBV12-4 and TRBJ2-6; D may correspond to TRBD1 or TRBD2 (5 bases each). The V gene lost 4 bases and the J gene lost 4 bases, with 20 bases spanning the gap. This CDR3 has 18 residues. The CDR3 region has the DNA TGTGCCAGCAGTTCATCCTGTCGAGCCGGGACCGGGGCCAACGTCCTGACTTTC. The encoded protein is CASSSSCRAGTGANVLTF.

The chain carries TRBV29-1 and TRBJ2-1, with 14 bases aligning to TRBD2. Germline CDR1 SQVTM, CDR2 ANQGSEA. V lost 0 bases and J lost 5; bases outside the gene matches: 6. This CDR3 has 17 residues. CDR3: CSVEELRGLAGDNEQFF. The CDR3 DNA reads TGCAGCGTTGAAGAACTCCGGGGACTAGCGGGAGACAATGAGCAGTTCTTC.

The CDR3 DNA reads TGTGCCAGCAGTTTAAGGGGGTTCTCCTATAATTCACCCCTCCACTTT. Protein product: CASSLRGFSYNSPLHF. The rearrangement links TRBV28 to TRBJ1-6, with D tentatively TRBD1 (6 bases). The length of the CDR3 is 16 residues. CDR1 and CDR2 from the germline V gene are MDHEN and SYDVKM. With 2 bases removed from V and 0 bases from J, the gap between germline ends came to 8 bases.

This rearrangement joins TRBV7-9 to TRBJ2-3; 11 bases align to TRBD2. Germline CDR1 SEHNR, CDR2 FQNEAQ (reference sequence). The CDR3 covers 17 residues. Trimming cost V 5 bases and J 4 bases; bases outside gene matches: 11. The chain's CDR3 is CASSRLGLAANADTQYF. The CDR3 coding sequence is TGTGCCAGCAGCCGACTGGGACTAGCGGCTAACGCAGATACGCAGTATTTT.

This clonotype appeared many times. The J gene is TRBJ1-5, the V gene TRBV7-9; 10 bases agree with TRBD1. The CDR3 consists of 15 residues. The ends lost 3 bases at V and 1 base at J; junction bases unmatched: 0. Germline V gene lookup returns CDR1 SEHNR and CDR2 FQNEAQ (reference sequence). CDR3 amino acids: CASSLGQGSNQPQHF. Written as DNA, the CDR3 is TGTGCCAGCAGCTTGGGACAGGGGAGCAATCAGCCCCAGCATTTT.

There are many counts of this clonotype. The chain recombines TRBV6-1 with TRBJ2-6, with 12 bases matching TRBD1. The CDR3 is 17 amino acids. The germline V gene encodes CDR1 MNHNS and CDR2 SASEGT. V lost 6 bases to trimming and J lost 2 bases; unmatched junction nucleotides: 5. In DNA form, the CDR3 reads TGTGCCAGCAGGGGGACAGGGGGCCGCGCTGGGGCCAACGTCCTGACTTTC. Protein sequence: CASRGTGGRAGANVLTF.

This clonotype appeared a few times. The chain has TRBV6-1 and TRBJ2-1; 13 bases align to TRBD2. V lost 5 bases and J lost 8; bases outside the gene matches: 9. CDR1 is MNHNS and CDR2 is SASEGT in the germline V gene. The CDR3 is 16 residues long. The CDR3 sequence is CASSLSGTSGIHEQFF. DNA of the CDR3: TGTGCCAGCAGTCTTTCCGGGACTAGCGGGATCCATGAGCAGTTCTTC.

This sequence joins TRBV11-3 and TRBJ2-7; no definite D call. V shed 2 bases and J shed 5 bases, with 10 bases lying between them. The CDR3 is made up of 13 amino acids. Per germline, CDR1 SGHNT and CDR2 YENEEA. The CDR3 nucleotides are TGTGCCAGCAGCTTAAGGACGCGGCACGAGCAGTACGTC. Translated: CASSLRTRHEQYV.

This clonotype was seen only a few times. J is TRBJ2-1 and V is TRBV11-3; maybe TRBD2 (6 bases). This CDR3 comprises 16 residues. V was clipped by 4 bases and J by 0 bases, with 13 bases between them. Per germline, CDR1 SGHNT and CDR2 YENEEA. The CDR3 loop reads CASSSTPDYSYNEQFF. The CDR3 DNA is TGTGCCAGCAGCTCTACTCCGGACTACTCCTACAATGAGCAGTTCTTC.

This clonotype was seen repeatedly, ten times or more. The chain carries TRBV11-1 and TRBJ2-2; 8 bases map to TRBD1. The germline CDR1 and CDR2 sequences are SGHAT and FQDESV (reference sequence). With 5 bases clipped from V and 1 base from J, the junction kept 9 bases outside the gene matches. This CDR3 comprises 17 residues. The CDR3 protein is CASSHLPGQGNTGELFF. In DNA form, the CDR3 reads TGTGCCAGCAGCCACTTACCCGGACAGGGGAACACCGGGGAGCTGTTTTTT. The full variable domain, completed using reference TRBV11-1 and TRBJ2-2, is EAEVAQSPRYKITEKSQAVAFWCDPISGHATLYWYRQILGQGPELLVQFQDESVVDDSQLPKDRFSAERLKGVDSTLKIQPAELGDSAMYLCASSHLPGQGNTGELFFGEGSRLTVL.

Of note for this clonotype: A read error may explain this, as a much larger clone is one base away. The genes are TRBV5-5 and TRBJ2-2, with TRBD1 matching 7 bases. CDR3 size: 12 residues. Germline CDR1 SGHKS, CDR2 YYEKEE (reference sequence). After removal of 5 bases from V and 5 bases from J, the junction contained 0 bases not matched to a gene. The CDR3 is CASRQGTGELFF. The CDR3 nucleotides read TGTGCCAGCAGACAGGGGACCGGGGAGCTGTTTTTT.

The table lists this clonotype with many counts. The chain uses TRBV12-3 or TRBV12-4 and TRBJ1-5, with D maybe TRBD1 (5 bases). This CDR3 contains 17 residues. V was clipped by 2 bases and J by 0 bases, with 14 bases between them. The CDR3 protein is CASSLRQGENSNQPQHF. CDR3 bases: TGTGCCAGCAGTTTACGGCAGGGCGAAAATAGCAATCAGCCCCAGCATTTT.

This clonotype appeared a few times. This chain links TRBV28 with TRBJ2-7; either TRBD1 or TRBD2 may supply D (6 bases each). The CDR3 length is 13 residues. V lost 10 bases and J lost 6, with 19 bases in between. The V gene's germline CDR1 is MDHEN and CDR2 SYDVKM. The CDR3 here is CATRAGGSAEQYF. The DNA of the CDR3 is TGTGCCACCCGGGCCGGGGGCTCCGCCGAGCAGTACTTC. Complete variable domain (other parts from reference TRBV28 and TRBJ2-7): DVKVTQSSRYLVKRTGEKVFLECVQDMDHENMFWYRQDPGLGLRLIYFSYDVKMKEKGDIPEGYSVSREKKERFSLILESASTNQTSMYLCATRAGGSAEQYFGPGTRLTVT.

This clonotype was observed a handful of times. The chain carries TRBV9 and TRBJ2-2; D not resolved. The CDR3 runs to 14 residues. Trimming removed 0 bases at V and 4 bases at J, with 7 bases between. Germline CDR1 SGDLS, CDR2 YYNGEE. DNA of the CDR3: TGTGCCAGCAGCGTAGCGGCCAGCACCGGGGAGCTGTTTTTT. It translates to CASSVAASTGELFF.

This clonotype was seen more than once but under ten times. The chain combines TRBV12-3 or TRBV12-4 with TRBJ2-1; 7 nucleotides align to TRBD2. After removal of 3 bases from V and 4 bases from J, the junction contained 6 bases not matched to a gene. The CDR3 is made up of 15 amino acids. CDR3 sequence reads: CASSLVERGYNEQFF. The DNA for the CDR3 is TGTGCCAGCAGTTTGGTGGAGCGGGGTTACAATGAGCAGTTCTTC.

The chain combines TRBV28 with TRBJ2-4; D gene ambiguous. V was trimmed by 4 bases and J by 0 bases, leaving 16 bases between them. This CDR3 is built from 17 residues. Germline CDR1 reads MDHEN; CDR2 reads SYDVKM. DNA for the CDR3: TGTGCCAGCAGTTCCGTGCGAGGCTGGGTAGCCAAAAACATTCAGTACTTC. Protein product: CASSSVRGWVAKNIQYF.

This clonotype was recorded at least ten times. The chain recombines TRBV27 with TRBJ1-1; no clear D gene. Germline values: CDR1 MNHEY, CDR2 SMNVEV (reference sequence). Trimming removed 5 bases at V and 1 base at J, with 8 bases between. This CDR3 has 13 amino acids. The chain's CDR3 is CASSQTRNTEAFF. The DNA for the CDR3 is TGTGCCAGCAGTCAGACTAGGAACACTGAAGCTTTCTTT.

The CDR3 loop is CASSRGQGLVGNQPQHF. For the CDR3, the DNA is TGTGCCAGCAGCCGGGGACAGGGTCTGGTAGGCAATCAGCCCCAGCATTTT. V gene TRBV7-6 combines with J gene TRBJ1-5; 9 positions agree with TRBD1. This CDR3 spans 17 amino acids. J gave up 2 bases and V 5 bases, and 10 bases lay outside the gene matches. The germline CDR1 and CDR2 sequences are SGHVS and FNYEAQ. Together with reference TRBV7-6 and TRBJ1-5, the CDR3 gives the full variable domain: GAGVSQSPRYKVTKRGQDVALRCDPISGHVSLYWYRQALGQGPEFLTYFNYEAQQDKSGLPNDRFSAERPEGSISTLTIQRTEQRDSAMYRCASSRGQGLVGNQPQHFGDGTRLSIL.

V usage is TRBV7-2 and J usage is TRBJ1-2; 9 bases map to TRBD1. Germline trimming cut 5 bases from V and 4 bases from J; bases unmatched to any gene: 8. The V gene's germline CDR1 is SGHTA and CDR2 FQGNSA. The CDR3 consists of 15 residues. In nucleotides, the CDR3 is TGTGCCAGCAGCCTAGAGGGACAGGGAACCTATGGCTACACCTTC. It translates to CASSLEGQGTYGYTF.

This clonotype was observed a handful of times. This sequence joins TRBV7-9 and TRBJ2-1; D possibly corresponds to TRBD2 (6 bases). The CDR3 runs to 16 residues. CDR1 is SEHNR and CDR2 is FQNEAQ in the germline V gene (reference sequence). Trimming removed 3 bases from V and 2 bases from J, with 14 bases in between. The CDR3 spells CASSFPRGEPYNEQFF. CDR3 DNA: TGTGCCAGCAGCTTTCCGCGCGGGGAGCCCTACAATGAGCAGTTCTTC.

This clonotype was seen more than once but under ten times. For the CDR3, the DNA is TGTGCCAGCAGTCAGCTAGCGGGGGGGAGCACAGATACGCAGTATTTT. It encodes CASSQLAGGSTDTQYF. The rearrangement joins TRBV12-3 or TRBV12-4 to TRBJ2-3, with 12 bases lining up with TRBD2. The junction had 3 bases not matched to a gene; V was cut back by 5 bases and J by 0 bases. This CDR3 is built from 16 residues.

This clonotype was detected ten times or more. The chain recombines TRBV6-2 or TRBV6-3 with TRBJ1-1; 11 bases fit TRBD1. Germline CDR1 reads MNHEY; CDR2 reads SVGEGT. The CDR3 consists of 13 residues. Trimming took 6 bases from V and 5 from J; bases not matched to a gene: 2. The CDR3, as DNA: TGTGCCAGCAGGGGACAGGGGGAGACTGAAGCTTTCTTT. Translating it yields CASRGQGETEAFF.

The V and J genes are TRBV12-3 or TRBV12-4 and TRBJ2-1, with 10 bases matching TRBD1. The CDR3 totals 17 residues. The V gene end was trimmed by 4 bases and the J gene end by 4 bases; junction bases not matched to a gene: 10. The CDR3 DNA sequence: TGTGCCAGCAGTTCCCGGGACAGGGGAGCTGCGTACAATGAGCAGTTCTTC. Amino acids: CASSSRDRGAAYNEQFF.

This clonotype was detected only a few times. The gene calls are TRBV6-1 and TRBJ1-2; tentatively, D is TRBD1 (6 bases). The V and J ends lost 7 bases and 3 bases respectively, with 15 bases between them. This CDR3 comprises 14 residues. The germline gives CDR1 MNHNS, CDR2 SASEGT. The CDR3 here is CASTRGGADYGYTF. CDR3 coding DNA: TGTGCCAGCACCCGTGGGGGCGCGGACTATGGCTACACCTTC.

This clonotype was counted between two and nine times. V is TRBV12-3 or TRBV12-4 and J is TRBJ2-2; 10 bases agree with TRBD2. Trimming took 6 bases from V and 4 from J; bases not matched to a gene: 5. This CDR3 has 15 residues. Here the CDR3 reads CASRQREGPTGELFF. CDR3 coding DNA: TGTGCCAGCAGACAGCGGGAGGGCCCCACCGGGGAGCTGTTTTTT.

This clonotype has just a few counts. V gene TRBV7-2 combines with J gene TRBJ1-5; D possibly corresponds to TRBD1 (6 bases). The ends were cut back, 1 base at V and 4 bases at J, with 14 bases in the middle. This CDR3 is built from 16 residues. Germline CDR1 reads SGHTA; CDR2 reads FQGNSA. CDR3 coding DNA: TGTGCCAGCAGCTTAGTTGGGGGGCGGACGAATCAGCCCCAGCATTTT. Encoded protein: CASSLVGGRTNQPQHF.

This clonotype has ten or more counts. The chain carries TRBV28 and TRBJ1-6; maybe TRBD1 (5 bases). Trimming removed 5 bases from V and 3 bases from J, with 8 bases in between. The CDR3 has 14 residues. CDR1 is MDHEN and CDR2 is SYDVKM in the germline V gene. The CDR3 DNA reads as TGTGCCAGCAGTCCGGGGGGCTATAATTCACCCCTCCACTTT. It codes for CASSPGGYNSPLHF.